The 15 T cell receptor beta chains below all came from one sample that was sequenced in a study of T cells after yellow fever vaccination. TCRdb fed the 5' RACE reads into MiXCR, producing one record per CDR3 protein. Of about 360,000 distinct CDR3 sequences in the sample, about 6.2% are singletons; the top ten hold 15%. Specimen: PBMCs, collected 5 days after the yellow fever booster vaccination. The receptors derive from a man aged 25-45 years who received the YFV17D yellow fever vaccine.

This clonotype came up a few times. The chain recombines TRBV24-1 with TRBJ2-3; 11 bases align to TRBD1. V dropped 6 bases and J dropped 4; count of bases not matched to a gene: 5. The CDR3 consists of 15 residues. Germline CDR1 KGHDR, CDR2 SFDVKD. CDR3 sequence reads: CATSTRTGGSDTQYF. In DNA form, the CDR3 reads TGTGCCACCAGTACCAGGACAGGGGGCTCAGATACGCAGTATTTT.

This clonotype has a handful of counts. The V call is TRBV12-3 or TRBV12-4, the J call TRBJ1-6; D not certain. There are 15 residues in the CDR3. The germline V and J ends were trimmed by 6 bases and 8 bases, with 17 bases remaining between them. The CDR3 is CASRGRTGPYSPLHF. Here the CDR3 DNA reads TGTGCCAGCAGAGGTCGGACCGGTCCCTATTCACCCCTCCACTTT.

Ten or more counts support this clonotype. The V gene is TRBV11-2, the J gene TRBJ2-1; 9 bases line up with TRBD2. Germline loops: CDR1 SGHAT, CDR2 FQNNGV. The CDR3 runs 16 residues. The V segment lost 3 bases and the J segment 1 base; nucleotides outside the gene matches: 4. The CDR3 DNA is TGTGCCAGCAGCTTGGATAGCGGGAGTTCCTACAATGAGCAGTTCTTC. This translates into CASSLDSGSSYNEQFF.

The chain recombines TRBV9 with TRBJ2-5; D unclear. The CDR3 consists of 14 residues. The V gene lost 0 bases and the J gene lost 5 bases, with 11 bases spanning the gap. Germline V gene data show CDR1 as SGDLS and CDR2 as YYNGEE. Here the CDR3 DNA reads TGTGCCAGCAGCGTAGCAGTGGGGATGGAGACCCAGTACTTC. This gives the protein CASSVAVGMETQYF. Based on the CDR3 plus reference TRBV9 and TRBJ2-5, the full variable domain is DSGVTQTPKHLITATGQRVTLRCSPRSGDLSVYWYQQSLDQGLQFLIQYYNGEERAKGNILERFSAQQFPDLHSELNLSSLELGDSALYFCASSVAVGMETQYFGPGTRLLVL.

This clonotype was observed at least ten times. V gene TRBV2 combines with J gene TRBJ2-7; the D is unclear. V was clipped by 5 bases and J by 7 bases, with 9 bases between them. Per the germline V gene, CDR1 is SNHLY and CDR2 is FYNNEI. The CDR3 has 11 amino acids. The CDR3 nucleotides are TGTGCCAGCAGTCCTCCGGCAGAGCAGTACTTC. Amino acid sequence: CASSPPAEQYF.

In the case of this clonotype: The junction and the germline gene differ at one end; a read error may be behind it. The genes are TRBV5-8 and TRBJ2-5; D gene unclear. Germline CDR1 reads SGHTS; CDR2 reads YDEGEE. The CDR3 extends over 11 amino acids. The DNA of the CDR3 is TGTGCCAGCAGCTTGGGAGCAGTGTTGTCCTTC. Its protein is CASSLGAVLSF.

This clonotype was detected only a few times. The chain employs TRBV18 and TRBJ1-2; tentative D call: TRBD1 (6 bases). Germline V gene lookup returns CDR1 KGHSH and CDR2 LQKENI. V dropped 3 bases and J dropped 4 bases, with 18 bases sitting between them. CDR3 length equals 16 residues. This chain's CDR3 is CASSPPAGDRGYGYTF. CDR3 coding DNA: TGTGCCAGCTCACCCCCCGCAGGGGATAGGGGCTATGGCTACACCTTC.

This clonotype was picked up many times. This chain joins TRBV29-1 and TRBJ2-7; 8 nucleotides line up with TRBD1. The CDR3 runs to 13 residues. Losses at the gene ends were 0 bases for V and 2 bases for J; bases not matched to a gene: 0. Germline CDR1 reads SQVTM; CDR2 reads ANQGSEA. In DNA form, the CDR3 reads TGCAGCGTTGAAGAACAGGGGGCCTACGAGCAGTACTTC. Translation: CSVEEQGAYEQYF.

This clonotype was observed at least ten times. The genes are TRBV28 and TRBJ2-3; D not resolved. Per germline, CDR1 MDHEN and CDR2 SYDVKM. V was clipped by 4 bases and J by 4 bases, with 18 bases between them. The CDR3 is 16 amino acids. Here the CDR3 reads CASSWAPGGVADTQYF. DNA for the CDR3: TGTGCCAGCAGTTGGGCGCCGGGCGGAGTGGCAGATACGCAGTATTTT.

This clonotype was counted between two and nine times. The chain has TRBV24-1 and TRBJ2-3; TRBD1 might be the D (6 bases). Germline CDR1 KGHDR, CDR2 SFDVKD. V lost 5 bases to trimming and J lost 0 bases, with 11 bases between them. The CDR3 extends over 15 amino acids. The CDR3 DNA reads TGTGCCACCAGTGCAGGGACATTAAGCACAGATACGCAGTATTTT. This translates into CATSAGTLSTDTQYF.

This clonotype was observed a few times. The chain recombines TRBV5-1 with TRBJ2-7, with D possibly being TRBD1 or TRBD2 (6 bases each). The CDR3 is made up of 12 amino acids. With 7 bases removed from V and 7 bases from J, the gap between germline ends came to 15 bases. Germline V lookup: CDR1 SGHRS, CDR2 YFSETQ. CDR3 in DNA: TGCGCCAGCTCTCAAGGGGGGTCTGAGCAGTACTTC. Translating it yields CASSQGGSEQYF. Full variable domain (rest looked up from reference TRBV5-1 and TRBJ2-7): KAGVTQTPRYLIKTRGQQVTLSCSPISGHRSVSWYQQTPGQGLQFLFEYFSETQRNKGNFPGRFSGRQFSNSRSEMNVSTLELGDSALYLCASSQGGSEQYFGPGTRLTVT.

The table lists this clonotype with many counts. This sequence joins TRBV7-2 and TRBJ2-7; 7 positions agree with TRBD1. The CDR3 loop spans 14 amino acids. V shed 1 base and J 6 bases; nucleotides not matched to a gene: 6. CDR1 and CDR2 from the germline V gene are SGHTA and FQGNSA. CDR3 loop: CASSLGQGFGEQYF. The CDR3 nucleotides are TGTGCCAGCAGCTTAGGACAGGGCTTCGGCGAGCAGTACTTC.

This clonotype was picked up a small number of times. CDR3 residues: CASSSSGFEGHNEQFF. DNA for the CDR3: TGTGCCAGCAGCTCCTCTGGGTTCGAGGGACACAATGAGCAGTTCTTC. V gene TRBV7-6 combines with J gene TRBJ2-1; D may correspond to TRBD1 or TRBD2 (5 bases each). Trimming took off 4 bases at V and 5 bases at J, with 18 bases between the two ends. Germline V lookup: CDR1 SGHVS, CDR2 FNYEAQ. The length of the CDR3 is 16 residues.

The chain carries TRBV12-3 or TRBV12-4 and TRBJ2-7; the D is unclear. This CDR3 is built from 12 residues. Trimming removed 6 bases from V and 4 bases from J, with 10 bases in between. The CDR3 DNA sequence: TGTGCCAGCAGCATAACCCGGTACGAGCAGTACTTC. It yields the protein CASSITRYEQYF.

The gene calls are TRBV18 and TRBJ2-5, with D possibly being TRBD2 (6 bases). From germline, CDR1 is KGHSH and CDR2 LQKENI. V lost 7 bases, J lost 4 bases, and 13 bases lay in between. CDR3 length: 13 amino acids. The DNA for the CDR3 is TGTGCCAGCTGCCCCGGGACTGCAGAGACCCAGTACTTC. It specifies CASCPGTAETQYF.